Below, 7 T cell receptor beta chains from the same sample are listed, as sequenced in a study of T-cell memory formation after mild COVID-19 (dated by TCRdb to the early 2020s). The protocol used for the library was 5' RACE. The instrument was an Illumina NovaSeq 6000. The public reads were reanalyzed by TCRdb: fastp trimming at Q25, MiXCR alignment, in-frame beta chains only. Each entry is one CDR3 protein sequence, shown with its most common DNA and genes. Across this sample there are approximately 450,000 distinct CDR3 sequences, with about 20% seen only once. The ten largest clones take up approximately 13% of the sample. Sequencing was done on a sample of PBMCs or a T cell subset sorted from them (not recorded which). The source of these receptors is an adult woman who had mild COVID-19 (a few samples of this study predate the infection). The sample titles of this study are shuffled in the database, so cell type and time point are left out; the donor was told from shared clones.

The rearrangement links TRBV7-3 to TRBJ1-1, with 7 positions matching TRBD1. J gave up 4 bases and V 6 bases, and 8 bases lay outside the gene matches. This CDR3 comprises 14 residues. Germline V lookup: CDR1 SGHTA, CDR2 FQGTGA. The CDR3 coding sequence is TGTGCCAGCAGAAGGACAGGTGGTAGCACTGAAGCTTTCTTT. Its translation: CASRRTGGSTEAFF.

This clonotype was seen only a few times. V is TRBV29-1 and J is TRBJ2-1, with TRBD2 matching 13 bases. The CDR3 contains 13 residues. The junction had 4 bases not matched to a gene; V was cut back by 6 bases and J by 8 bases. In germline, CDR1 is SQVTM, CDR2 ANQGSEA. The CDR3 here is CSVAGTSGDEQFF. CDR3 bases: TGCAGCGTCGCCGGGACTAGCGGGGATGAGCAGTTCTTC.

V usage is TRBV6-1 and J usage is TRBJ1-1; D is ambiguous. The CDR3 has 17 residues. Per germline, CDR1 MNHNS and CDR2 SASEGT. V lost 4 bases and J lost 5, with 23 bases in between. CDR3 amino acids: CASSGPLVLDGKTEAFF. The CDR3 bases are TGTGCCAGCAGTGGCCCGCTAGTATTAGACGGAAAGACTGAAGCTTTCTTT.

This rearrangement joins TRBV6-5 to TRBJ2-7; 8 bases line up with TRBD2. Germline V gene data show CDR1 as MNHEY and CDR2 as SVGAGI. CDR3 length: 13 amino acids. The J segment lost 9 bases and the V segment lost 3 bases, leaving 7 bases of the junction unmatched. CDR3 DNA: TGTGCCAGCAGTTATACTAGCGGTGGCGGGCAGTACTTC. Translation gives CASSYTSGGGQYF.

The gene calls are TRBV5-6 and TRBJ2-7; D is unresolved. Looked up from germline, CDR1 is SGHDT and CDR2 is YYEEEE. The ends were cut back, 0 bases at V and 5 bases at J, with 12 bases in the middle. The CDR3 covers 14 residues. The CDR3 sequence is CASSLGTTYHEQYF. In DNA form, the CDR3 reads TGTGCCAGCAGCTTGGGTACTACGTACCACGAGCAGTACTTC.

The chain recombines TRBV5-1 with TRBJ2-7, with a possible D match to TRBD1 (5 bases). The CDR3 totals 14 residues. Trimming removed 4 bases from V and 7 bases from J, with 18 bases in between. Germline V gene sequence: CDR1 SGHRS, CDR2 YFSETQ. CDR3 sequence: CASSPERGLSEQYF. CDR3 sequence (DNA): TGCGCCAGCAGCCCAGAAAGGGGATTGAGTGAGCAGTACTTC.

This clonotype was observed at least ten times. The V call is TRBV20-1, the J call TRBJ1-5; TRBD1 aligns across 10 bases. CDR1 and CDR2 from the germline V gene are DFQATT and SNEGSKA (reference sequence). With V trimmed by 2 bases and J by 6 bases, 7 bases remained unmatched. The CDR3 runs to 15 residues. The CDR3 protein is CSARPTGGEGQPQHF. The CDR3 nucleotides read TGCAGTGCTAGACCGACAGGGGGCGAGGGTCAGCCCCAGCATTTT.